Listed here are 20 T cell receptor beta chains from one sample, sequenced in a study of T cell responses to AZD1222 COVID-19 vaccine. Using immunoSEQ multiplex PCR, the repertoire was profiled, and TCRdb retains in-frame clones only, with some absent. The sample records around 190,000 clones, approximately 94% being singletons. This sample comprised peripheral blood, obtained 28 days after the second AZD1222 dose. The receptors shown here come from an adult who received the AZD1222 COVID-19 vaccine.

This clone was counted once. In nucleotides, the CDR3 is TGTGCCAGCAGCCAACTTAGCGGGAGAAGGGATACGCAGTATTTT. As protein: CASSQLSGRRDTQYF. The chain links TRBV4-2 to TRBJ2-3; 9 positions agree with TRBD2. The CDR3 runs 15 residues. CDR1 is LGHNA, CDR2 YNFKEQ, per germline. V lost 2 bases, J lost 6 bases, and 6 bases stayed unmatched.

The rearrangement links TRBV11-2 to TRBJ2-1; D is perhaps TRBD1 or TRBD2 (10 bases each). The V gene lost 10 bases and the J gene lost 7 bases, with 32 bases spanning the gap. CDR1 is SGHAT and CDR2 is FQNNGV in the germline V gene. This CDR3 spans 18 amino acids. In DNA, the CDR3 is TGTGCCACCGAGTCGGACAGGGGGTGGCTAGCGGGGGATAATGAGCAGTTCTTC. Residues: CATESDRGWLAGDNEQFF.

V is TRBV2 and J is TRBJ1-2; TRBD1 matches 7 bases. Per germline, CDR1 SNHLY and CDR2 FYNNEI. V lost 9 bases, J lost 10 bases, and 11 bases stayed unmatched. This CDR3 contains 12 residues. This CDR3 reads CARGDSRQVYTF. CDR3 nucleotide sequence: TGTGCCAGGGGGGACAGTCGTCAAGTCTACACCTTC. Based on the CDR3 plus reference TRBV2 and TRBJ1-2, the full variable domain is EPEVTQTPSHQVTQMGQEVILRCVPISNHLYFYWYRQILGQKVEFLVSFYNNEISEKSEIFDDQFSVERPDGSNFTLKIRSTKLEDSAMYFCARGDSRQVYTFGSGTRLTVV.

V and J are TRBV19 and TRBJ1-1; TRBD1 is a possible D gene (5 bases). The CDR3 runs to 14 residues. V lost 5 bases, J lost 10 bases, and 20 bases lay in between. Germline CDR1 LNHDA, CDR2 SQIVND (reference sequence). The CDR3 nucleotides are TGTGCCAGTAGTGTATCCGGGACTCCAGTTGCAGCTTTCTTT. Its protein is CASSVSGTPVAAFF.

The chain couples TRBV5-6 to TRBJ2-7, with D perhaps matching TRBD1 or TRBD2 (5 bases each). The CDR3 totals 13 residues. CDR1 SGHDT and CDR2 YYEEEE come from the germline V gene. V lost 4 bases to trimming and J lost 4 bases, with 12 bases between them. CDR3 in amino acids: CASSRDRGYEQYF. Here the CDR3 DNA reads TGTGCCAGCAGCCGGGACCGCGGTTACGAGCAGTACTTC.

This sequence joins TRBV7-3 and TRBJ2-2; 9 nucleotides line up with TRBD2. CDR3 size: 14 residues. The J segment lost 5 bases and the V segment lost 4 bases, leaving 2 bases of the junction unmatched. Germline V gene sequence: CDR1 SGHTA, CDR2 FQGTGA. As DNA, the CDR3 is TGTGCCAGCAGCTCCGGACTAGCGACCGGGGAGCTGTTTTTT. Protein sequence: CASSSGLATGELFF.

V is TRBV7-9 and J is TRBJ2-1, with D unclear. Germline V gene sequence: CDR1 SEHNR, CDR2 FQNEAQ (reference sequence). V was clipped by 0 bases and J by 4 bases, with 7 bases between them. The CDR3 covers 14 residues. CDR3 in DNA: TGTGCCAGCAGCTTAGCATTGGGGTACAATGAGCAGTTCTTC. Protein sequence: CASSLALGYNEQFF.

The chain employs TRBV18 and TRBJ2-7; D is perhaps TRBD1 or TRBD2 (6 bases each). V dropped 3 bases and J dropped 5 bases, with 8 bases sitting between them. Germline assignment: CDR1 KGHSH and CDR2 LQKENI. This CDR3 has 12 residues. DNA for the CDR3: TGTGCCAGCTCACCGAGGGGGGACGAGCAGTACTTC. It specifies CASSPRGDEQYF.

This clone was seen just once. This chain connects TRBV24-1 to TRBJ2-7; 7 bases are shared with TRBD1. J lost 4 bases, V lost 1 base, and 6 bases had no gene match. CDR3 length equals 15 residues. Germline V gene sequence: CDR1 KGHDR, CDR2 SFDVKD. The DNA of the CDR3 is TGTGCCACCAGTGATTTTAGCACAGGGGCGTACGAGCAGTACTTC. Its translation: CATSDFSTGAYEQYF.

The chain uses TRBV24-1 and TRBJ2-3; D remains unclear. This CDR3 is 15 amino acids long. Germline CDR1 is KGHDR and CDR2 is SFDVKD. Trimming stripped 3 bases from V and 3 bases from J, with 12 bases between. In nucleotides, the CDR3 is TGTGCCACCAGTGATCCCAAAACCGGGACAGATACGCAGTATTTT. Protein sequence: CATSDPKTGTDTQYF.

CDR3 DNA: TGTGCCAGCAGCACCGGACAGATCTATAGCAATCAGCCCCAGCATTTT. Residues: CASSTGQIYSNQPQHF. The V and J genes are TRBV5-5 and TRBJ1-5, with D perhaps TRBD1 (6 bases). This CDR3 comprises 16 residues. In germline, CDR1 is SGHKS, CDR2 YYEKEE (reference sequence). The V end was cut by 4 bases, the J end by 0 bases, with 14 bases between.

J is TRBJ2-7 and V is TRBV11-3; the D gene is possibly TRBD1 (8 bases). The ends were cut back, 1 base at V and 0 bases at J, with 13 bases in the middle. CDR3 length: 16 residues. In germline, CDR1 is SGHNT, CDR2 YENEEA. The CDR3 region is CASSLGGGTGSYEQYF. In nucleotides, the CDR3 is TGTGCCAGCAGCTTAGGGGGGGGGACAGGCTCCTACGAGCAGTACTTC. The full variable domain, with the rest looked up from reference TRBV11-3 and TRBJ2-7, is EAGVVQSPRYKIIEKKQPVAFWCNPISGHNTLYWYLQNLGQGPELLIRYENEEAVDDSQLPKDRFSAERLKGVDSTLKIQPAELGDSAVYLCASSLGGGTGSYEQYFGPGTRLTVT.

The genes are TRBV7-6 and TRBJ1-6; 7 bases align to TRBD1. With 0 bases clipped from V and 4 bases from J, the junction kept 6 bases outside the gene matches. Germline assignment: CDR1 SGHVS and CDR2 FNYEAQ. This CDR3 region has 17 residues. CDR3 sequence: CASSLAVAGGYNSPLHF. CDR3 DNA sequence: TGTGCCAGCAGCTTAGCGGTGGCAGGGGGTTATAATTCACCCCTCCACTTT.

The CDR3 DNA reads as TGTGCCAGCAGTTTACTTTCCGCGAACACTGAAGCTTTCTTT. This translates into CASSLLSANTEAFF. V usage is TRBV27 and J usage is TRBJ1-1; D is unclear. With 2 bases removed from V and 1 base from J, the gap between germline ends came to 8 bases. Germline CDR1 and CDR2: MNHEY and SMNVEV (reference sequence). The CDR3 sequence is 14 residues long.

This chain connects TRBV6-5 to TRBJ2-4, with 13 bases matching TRBD2. The germline V gene has CDR1 MNHEY and CDR2 SVGAGI. The CDR3 sequence is 13 residues long. V shed 8 bases, J shed 9 bases, and the junction held 4 bases outside the gene matches. This CDR3 reads CASLGLAGAIQYF. The CDR3 nucleotides read TGTGCCAGCTTAGGACTAGCGGGGGCCATTCAGTACTTC.

The V call is TRBV6-5, the J call TRBJ2-5; TRBD1 matches at 7 bases. V lost 7 bases to trimming and J lost 1 base; unmatched junction nucleotides: 3. The CDR3 is made up of 13 amino acids. From germline, CDR1 is MNHEY and CDR2 SVGAGI. The CDR3 DNA reads TGTGCCAGCACCGACAGGGCCCAAGAGACCCAGTACTTC. It translates to CASTDRAQETQYF.

The chain employs TRBV28 and TRBJ2-2, with D perhaps matching TRBD2 (5 bases). The germline V gene has CDR1 MDHEN and CDR2 SYDVKM. V lost 5 bases to trimming and J lost 6 bases, with 13 bases between them. CDR3 size: 14 residues. The CDR3 region is CASSLTRIAGELFF. The CDR3 DNA reads TGTGCCAGCAGTCTAACTAGAATCGCCGGGGAGCTGTTTTTT.

V gene TRBV7-7 combines with J gene TRBJ2-7; TRBD1 matches 7 bases. The J segment lost 3 bases and the V segment lost 5 bases, leaving 13 bases of the junction unmatched. The CDR3 sequence is 16 residues long. Germline loops: CDR1 SSHAT, CDR2 FNYEAQ (reference sequence). The CDR3 protein is CASSTQPGQQNYEQYF. CDR3 in DNA: TGTGCCAGCAGCACTCAGCCGGGACAGCAGAACTACGAGCAGTACTTC.

The gene calls are TRBV6-6 and TRBJ2-1; TRBD1 might be the D (6 bases). V lost 4 bases and J 5 bases, leaving 18 bases between the germline ends. Germline V CDR1 and CDR2: MNHNY, SVGAGI (reference sequence). The CDR3 consists of 16 residues. The CDR3: CASSSGQGHFHNEQFF. The CDR3 DNA reads as TGTGCCAGCAGTTCAGGCCAGGGACATTTCCACAATGAGCAGTTCTTC.

This sequence joins TRBV30 and TRBJ2-3; no reliable D call. V lost 5 bases, J lost 2 bases, and 8 bases lay in between. Germline CDR1 GTSNPN, CDR2 SVGIG (reference sequence). The CDR3 consists of 12 residues. As DNA, the CDR3 is TGTGCCTGGTCAATTGACACAGATACGCAGTATTTT. Amino acid sequence: CAWSIDTDTQYF.